A selection of T cell receptor beta chains follows, all from one sample in a study of blood T cell repertoires in COVID-19. Libraries were prepared by immunoSEQ multiplex PCR; TCRdb keeps only in-frame clonotypes and omits some of them. The table lists approximately 57,000 clones, about four fifths of them singletons. Sample: peripheral blood. The receptors derive from a woman at least 80 years old with acute or convalescent COVID-19. Each CDR3 is given with its conserved first and last residue. A D gene is named only where the DNA matches it firmly. Clone sizes are given selectively: once, few, many, or a class where the clone is expanded.

clone size: NA
J gene: TRBJ2-2
V gene: TRBV2
D gene: NA
CDR3 DNA: TGTGCCAGCACTAAGCAGGGAAACACCGGGGAGCTGTTTTTT
CDR3 protein: CASTKQGNTGELFF

clone size: once
J gene: TRBJ1-1
V gene: TRBV2
D gene: TRBD1
CDR3 DNA: TGTGCCAGCTCCCTCGGGACAGGGGGACCGAAAGCTTTCTTT
CDR3 protein: CASSLGTGGPKAFF

clone size: NA
J gene: TRBJ2-5
V gene: TRBV5-1
D gene: NA
CDR3 DNA: TGCGCCAGCAGAAGGGCGGGCGCTATTGAAGAGACCCAGTACTTC
CDR3 protein: CASRRAGAIEETQYF

clone size: NA
J gene: TRBJ2-1
V gene: TRBV19
D gene: NA
CDR3 DNA: TGTGCCAGTAGTCGGGAGAGCTCCTACAATGAGCAGTTCTTC
CDR3 protein: CASSRESSYNEQFF

clone size: few
J gene: TRBJ2-7
V gene: TRBV5-1
D gene: NA
CDR3 DNA: TGCGCCAGCAGCTTCGGGGAGAACTACGAGCAGTACTTC
CDR3 protein: CASSFGENYEQYF

clone size: NA
J gene: TRBJ2-7
V gene: TRBV20-1
D gene: NA
CDR3 DNA: TGCAGTGCTAGGACAGGCTACGAGCAGTACTTC
CDR3 protein: CSARTGYEQYF

clone size: few
J gene: TRBJ2-1
V gene: TRBV20-1
D gene: NA
CDR3 DNA: TGCAGTGCTAGAGAAGCGAGGCAGTTCTTC
CDR3 protein: CSAREARQFF

clone size: NA
J gene: TRBJ1-3
V gene: TRBV5-1
D gene: NA
CDR3 DNA: TGCGCCAGCAGCTTGGGGGCCATCTCTGGAAACACCATATATTTT
CDR3 protein: CASSLGAISGNTIYF

clone size: NA
J gene: TRBJ2-3
V gene: TRBV29-1
D gene: NA
CDR3 DNA: TGCAGCGGGACCACTTGGACCAGAGGGACAGATACGCAGTATTTT
CDR3 protein: CSGTTWTRGTDTQYF

clone size: NA
J gene: TRBJ2-3
V gene: TRBV9
D gene: TRBD2
CDR3 DNA: TGTGCCAGCAGCGTAGCTAAGGGACTAGCGGGAGAACGAGATACGCAGTATTTT
CDR3 protein: CASSVAKGLAGERDTQYF

clone size: NA
J gene: TRBJ2-5
V gene: TRBV5-1
D gene: TRBD2
CDR3 DNA: TGCGCCAGCAGCCGGGTCGTAGCGGGGGGGCGCGAGACCCAGTACTTC
CDR3 protein: CASSRVVAGGRETQYF

clone size: NA
J gene: TRBJ2-2
V gene: TRBV30
D gene: NA
CDR3 DNA: TGTGCCTGGAGCGGGACTCAAATCGGGGAGCTGTTTTTT
CDR3 protein: CAWSGTQIGELFF

clone size: NA
J gene: TRBJ2-3
V gene: TRBV3-1/TRBV3-2
D gene: NA
CDR3 DNA: TGTGCCAGCAGCCAGATCCAGGGAACAGATACGCAGTATTTT
CDR3 protein: CASSQIQGTDTQYF

clone size: few
J gene: TRBJ2-3
V gene: TRBV2
D gene: TRBD2
CDR3 DNA: TGTGCCAGCAGTCCCCTGACTAGCGGGGGCCACACAGATACGCAGTATTTT
CDR3 protein: CASSPLTSGGHTDTQYF

clone size: once
J gene: TRBJ2-7
V gene: TRBV7-2
D gene: TRBD1
CDR3 DNA: TGTGCCAGCAGCAGCCGGGACAGGGGCTACGAGCAGTACTTC
CDR3 protein: CASSSRDRGYEQYF

clone size: NA
J gene: TRBJ2-1
V gene: TRBV6-6
D gene: NA
CDR3 DNA: TGTGCCAGCAGTTACGGAGGATCCCCGTGGCAGTTCTTC
CDR3 protein: CASSYGGSPWQFF

clone size: few
J gene: TRBJ2-2
V gene: TRBV19
D gene: NA
CDR3 DNA: TGTGCCAGTCGGGGGGCCGTCGGACCCGGGGAGCTGTTTTTT
CDR3 protein: CASRGAVGPGELFF

clone size: NA
J gene: TRBJ2-7
V gene: TRBV5-6
D gene: TRBD1
CDR3 DNA: TGTGCCAGCAGCTTGGTAGGGGGCGACGAGCAGTACTTC
CDR3 protein: CASSLVGGDEQYF

clone size: few
J gene: TRBJ1-2
V gene: TRBV3-1/TRBV3-2
D gene: NA
CDR3 DNA: TGTGCCAGCCGCGGTCAGGGGTCATTTAACTATGGCTACACCTTC
CDR3 protein: CASRGQGSFNYGYTF

clone size: NA
J gene: TRBJ1-4
V gene: TRBV12-3/TRBV12-4
D gene: NA
CDR3 DNA: TGTGCCAGCAGTCGGGGTGGTGAAAAACTGTTTTTT
CDR3 protein: CASSRGGEKLFF

clone size: NA
J gene: TRBJ2-3
V gene: TRBV27
D gene: TRBD1
CDR3 DNA: TGTGCCAGCAGCGACAGGGGCCTTAGCACAGATACGCAGTATTTT
CDR3 protein: CASSDRGLSTDTQYF

clone size: NA
J gene: TRBJ2-7
V gene: TRBV15
D gene: NA
CDR3 DNA: TGTGCCACCAGCGAGACAGTCGACGACTACGAGCAGTACTTC
CDR3 protein: CATSETVDDYEQYF

clone size: once
J gene: TRBJ2-1
V gene: TRBV4-2
D gene: TRBD2
CDR3 DNA: TGTGCCAGCAGCGCCGGTATCAAAGCGGGAGCTGGGAATGAGCAGTTCTTC
CDR3 protein: CASSAGIKAGAGNEQFF

clone size: NA
J gene: TRBJ2-2
V gene: TRBV7-7
D gene: NA
CDR3 DNA: TGTGCCAGCAGTTCTACCGGGACAAACACCGGGGAGCTGTTTTTT
CDR3 protein: CASSSTGTNTGELFF

clone size: NA
J gene: TRBJ1-5
V gene: TRBV27
D gene: NA
CDR3 DNA: TGTGCCAGCAGTTTAGTCTCAGGGCCCCAGCATTTT
CDR3 protein: CASSLVSGPQHF

clone size: NA
J gene: TRBJ2-5
V gene: TRBV6-5
D gene: NA
CDR3 DNA: TGTGCCAGCAGTTATGAGGCGGGGATGAAGACCCAGTACTTC
CDR3 protein: CASSYEAGMKTQYF

clone size: NA
J gene: TRBJ2-1
V gene: TRBV5-1
D gene: NA
CDR3 DNA: TGCGCCAGCAGCTTCAAGCAGGACAATGAGCAGTTCTTC
CDR3 protein: CASSFKQDNEQFF

clone size: NA
J gene: TRBJ1-5
V gene: TRBV10-3
D gene: NA
CDR3 DNA: TGTGCCATCAGTGAAAGGGGCGGCAATCAGCCCCAGCATTTT
CDR3 protein: CAISERGGNQPQHF

clone size: NA
J gene: TRBJ2-3
V gene: TRBV19
D gene: NA
CDR3 DNA: TGTGCCAGTAGTTCTAATCCGGGAAGCACAGATACGCAGTATTTT
CDR3 protein: CASSSNPGSTDTQYF

clone size: NA
J gene: TRBJ1-6
V gene: TRBV5-5
D gene: TRBD1
CDR3 DNA: TGTGCCAGCAGCTCAAAGACAGGGGGATCCTATAATTCACCCCTCCACTTT
CDR3 protein: CASSSKTGGSYNSPLHF

clone size: NA
J gene: TRBJ2-7
V gene: TRBV2
D gene: TRBD1
CDR3 DNA: TGTGCCAGCAAGTTGGGACAGGGGGCTTACGAGCAGTACTTC
CDR3 protein: CASKLGQGAYEQYF

clone size: NA
J gene: TRBJ2-2
V gene: TRBV6-4
D gene: NA
CDR3 DNA: TGTGCCAGCCGCCCCGGCGGGTCCACCGGGGAGCTGTTTTTT
CDR3 protein: CASRPGGSTGELFF

clone size: NA
J gene: TRBJ2-1
V gene: TRBV4-1
D gene: NA
CDR3 DNA: TGCGCCAGCAGCCAAGAATTGGCTCCTTCCTACAATGAGCAGTTCTTC
CDR3 protein: CASSQELAPSYNEQFF

clone size: NA
J gene: TRBJ2-2
V gene: TRBV5-4
D gene: NA
CDR3 DNA: TGTGCCAGCAGCTTGGAACAGGTAGTAGCATGGAGAGGGCTGTTTTTT
CDR3 protein: CASSLEQVVAWRGLFF

clone size: NA
J gene: TRBJ2-1
V gene: TRBV6-6
D gene: TRBD2
CDR3 DNA: TGTGCCAGCAAGGGGACGGCGGGGGGAGCCTACAATGAGCAGTTCTTC
CDR3 protein: CASKGTAGGAYNEQFF

clone size: NA
J gene: TRBJ1-5
V gene: TRBV24-1
D gene: NA
CDR3 DNA: TGTGCCACCAGTGGAGGGACGGGGGTTAATCAGCCCCAGCATTTT
CDR3 protein: CATSGGTGVNQPQHF

clone size: NA
J gene: TRBJ2-7
V gene: TRBV30
D gene: TRBD1
CDR3 DNA: TGTGCCTGGGGGAAGGACAGGGGGACCTACGAGCAGTACTTC
CDR3 protein: CAWGKDRGTYEQYF